Listed below are T cell receptor beta chains from one sample, sequenced in a study of CD4 T cells in relation to SARS-CoV-2 and coronaviruses. No antigen has been identified for these receptors. Sequenced by immunoSEQ multiplex PCR; TCRdb stores in-frame clones only, minus some. The repertoire holds approximately 19,000 clones, with 78% as singletons. The sample consisted of CD4+ T cells from PBMCs, cultured in vitro. These receptors were obtained from a human donor in good health. Both conserved end residues are part of each CDR3. D genes are given only for firm matches. Where a row states a size, it is once, few, many or the class of an expanded clone; other rows omit it.

V,D,J,length,size,DNA,CDR3
TRBV9,NA,TRBJ1-5,13,few,TGTGCCAGCAGCGTAGACGAGCGGCAGCCCCAGCATTTT,CASSVDERQPQHF
TRBV18,NA,TRBJ2-7,12,NA,TGTGCCAGCTCACCAGCAGGGAACGAGCAGTACTTC,CASSPAGNEQYF
TRBV10-3,TRBD1,TRBJ2-5,17,NA,TGTGCCATCAGTGGAGGGCGAGGACAGGGGGCTTCAGAGACCCAGTACTTC,CAISGGRGQGASETQYF
TRBV3-1/TRBV3-2,NA,TRBJ1-1,12,NA,TGTGCCAGCGTGGGTGAGAACACTGAAGCTTTCTTT,CASVGENTEAFF
TRBV27,NA,TRBJ2-7,14,NA,TGTGCCAGCGGACGGGGAGGTTCGAACTACGAGCAGTACTTC,CASGRGGSNYEQYF
TRBV5-6,TRBD1,TRBJ1-1,15,few,TGTGCCAGCAGCGAAACCGGGACAGCGAACACTGAAGCTTTCTTT,CASSETGTANTEAFF
TRBV20-1,NA,TRBJ2-3,14,NA,TGCAGTGCTAGTGTGACCCGGCGGACAGATACGCAGTATTTT,CSASVTRRTDTQYF
TRBV11-3,NA,TRBJ2-3,13,NA,TGTGCCAGCAGCTTAAATCAGCGAGATACGCAGTATTTT,CASSLNQRDTQYF
TRBV2,TRBD1,TRBJ2-4,14,large,TGTGCCAGCAGTGAAGGCAGGGGGCTGAACATTCAGTACTTC,CASSEGRGLNIQYF
TRBV6-6,TRBD2,TRBJ2-1,12,few,TGTGCCAGCAGTCACGCCGGGAGGGCGCAGTTCTTC,CASSHAGRAQFF
TRBV28,NA,TRBJ1-1,14,NA,TGTGCCAGCAGTATGACACAAATGAACACTGAAGCTTTCTTT,CASSMTQMNTEAFF
TRBV5-4,NA,TRBJ2-1,13,few,TGTGCCAGCAGCCACACAGCGGTTCATGAGCAGTTCTTC,CASSHTAVHEQFF
TRBV2,NA,TRBJ2-1,15,few,TGTGCCAGCACCAACCGGGACCTCACGCGCGATGAGCAGTTCTTC,CASTNRDLTRDEQFF